Shown below are 17 T cell receptor beta chains from a single sample sequenced in a study of cytomegalovirus exposure and HLA in healthy donors (TCRdb year 2017). The receptor library was made with the immunoSEQ multiplex PCR assay. Here the immuneACCESS table is served through TCRdb, limited to in-frame sequences with V and J called. Missing clones are a known gap in these copies; in checked studies unresolved V genes cover under half, and the rest lacks a known reason. In this sample the table shows over 150,000 clones, 85% of which occur a single time. Approximately 15% of the sample comes from the top ten. The sequencing input was PBMCs. The source is a man aged 18 to 30 in good health and CMV-seropositive.

The chain recombines TRBV4-1 with TRBJ1-2; 7 nucleotides match TRBD1. The CDR3 length is 13 residues. CDR1 and CDR2 (germline): MGHRA, YSYEKL. The V and J ends lost 5 bases and 3 bases, in that order; junction bases with no gene match: 3. The CDR3 DNA sequence: TGCGCCAGCAGCAGAGACAGGGACTATGGCTACACCTTC. Translating it yields CASSRDRDYGYTF.

V is TRBV7-2 and J is TRBJ1-6; D is perhaps TRBD1 (6 bases). CDR1 and CDR2 from the germline V gene are SGHTA and FQGNSA. V shed 3 bases and J shed 10 bases, with 16 bases lying between them. The CDR3 loop spans 15 amino acids. CDR3: CASSFVGRGRSPLHF. The CDR3 DNA sequence: TGTGCCAGCAGCTTTGTGGGGAGGGGGAGGTCACCCCTCCACTTT.

The rearrangement joins TRBV28 to TRBJ2-1; D is possibly TRBD2 (6 bases). The CDR3 is 15 amino acids. The ends were cut back, 7 bases at V and 7 bases at J, with 20 bases in the middle. Per germline, CDR1 MDHEN and CDR2 SYDVKM. This CDR3 reads CASTYGRAITNEQFF. The CDR3 DNA is TGTGCCAGCACCTACGGGAGAGCTATCACGAATGAGCAGTTCTTC.

V and J are TRBV10-3 and TRBJ2-1; 7 positions agree with TRBD2. The J segment lost 6 bases and the V segment lost 2 bases, leaving 7 bases of the junction unmatched. The germline V gene has CDR1 ENHRY and CDR2 SYGVKD. The CDR3 runs 15 residues. The CDR3: CAISEPSGVANEQFF. The CDR3 bases are TGTGCCATCAGTGAGCCTAGCGGAGTCGCCAATGAGCAGTTCTTC.

The gene calls are TRBV4-2 and TRBJ1-2; D is ambiguous. The V end lost 4 bases, the J end lost 0 bases, and 15 bases lay between the germline ends. Germline loops: CDR1 LGHNA, CDR2 YNFKEQ. CDR3 length equals 16 residues. Here the CDR3 DNA reads TGTGCCAGCAGCCTTGAGCTAGGCGTTTCTAACTATGGCTACACCTTC. Its protein is CASSLELGVSNYGYTF.

The genes are TRBV5-1 and TRBJ2-5, with 8 bases lining up with TRBD2. V lost 0 bases, J lost 5 bases, and 3 bases stayed unmatched. Looked up from germline, CDR1 is SGHRS and CDR2 is YFSETQ. The CDR3 loop spans 14 amino acids. CDR3 in amino acids: CASSLEAGDETQYF. CDR3 nucleotides: TGCGCCAGCAGCTTGGAAGCGGGGGACGAGACCCAGTACTTC.

This rearrangement joins TRBV7-3 to TRBJ2-3; D uncertain. The CDR3 is made up of 12 amino acids. Germline V gene lookup returns CDR1 SGHTA and CDR2 FQGTGA. V lost 3 bases and J lost 5, with 6 bases in between. CDR3: CASSFAGDTQYF. Written as DNA, the CDR3 is TGTGCCAGCAGCTTTGCCGGAGATACGCAGTATTTT.

The rearrangement uses TRBV5-4 and TRBJ2-7; 7 bases line up with TRBD1. Germline lookup yields CDR1 SGHNT and CDR2 YYREEE (reference sequence). CDR3 length equals 14 residues. V shed 0 bases and J 5 bases; nucleotides not matched to a gene: 5. CDR3 protein: CASSLARQGDEQYF. CDR3 coding DNA: TGTGCCAGCAGCTTGGCCCGGCAGGGGGACGAGCAGTACTTC.

On this clone itself: Other DNA sequences of this sample code for an identical CDR3. The chain links TRBV6-1 to TRBJ1-2; 10 positions match TRBD1. Germline-derived CDR1 and CDR2 are MNHNS and SASEGT. Trimming removed 8 bases from V and 7 bases from J; junction bases left unmatched: 7. This CDR3 has 13 amino acids. The chain's CDR3 is CASRDRGLRGYTF. CDR3 sequence (DNA): TGTGCCAGCCGGGACAGGGGTCTTCGTGGCTACACCTTC.

The genes are TRBV7-9 and TRBJ2-1, with D hard to call. The CDR3 extends over 12 amino acids. Germline-derived CDR1 and CDR2 are SEHNR and FQNEAQ (reference sequence). V was cut by 3 bases and J by 6 bases, with 6 bases left in between. CDR3 DNA: TGTGCCAGCAGCTTGCCACTCAATGAGCAGTTCTTC. This encodes CASSLPLNEQFF.

The gene calls are TRBV30 and TRBJ2-7; no definite D call. The CDR3 loop spans 11 amino acids. V was cut by 5 bases and J by 2 bases, with 7 bases left in between. Germline lookup yields CDR1 GTSNPN and CDR2 SVGIG (reference sequence). The CDR3 protein is CAWAHAYEQYF. The CDR3 nucleotides are TGTGCCTGGGCACACGCCTACGAGCAGTACTTC.

The chain has TRBV6-1 and TRBJ2-7, with 10 nucleotides matching TRBD1. The CDR3 spans 13 residues. The V segment lost 8 bases and the J segment 5 bases; nucleotides outside the gene matches: 6. Germline values: CDR1 MNHNS, CDR2 SASEGT. CDR3 sequence (DNA): TGTGCCAGCTGGAGGGACAGGGGACACGAGCAGTACTTC. Amino acids: CASWRDRGHEQYF.

This chain links TRBV28 with TRBJ1-1; 9 bases agree with TRBD1. The CDR3 runs to 13 residues. V dropped 8 bases and J dropped 9; count of bases not matched to a gene: 10. The germline V gene encodes CDR1 MDHEN and CDR2 SYDVKM. CDR3 coding DNA: TGTGCCAGCGGGGCGGGACAGGGCGCTAAAGCTTTCTTT. Protein product: CASGAGQGAKAFF. The complete variable domain, with remaining parts taken from reference TRBV28 and TRBJ1-1, reads DVKVTQSSRYLVKRTGEKVFLECVQDMDHENMFWYRQDPGLGLRLIYFSYDVKMKEKGDIPEGYSVSREKKERFSLILESASTNQTSMYLCASGAGQGAKAFFGQGTRLTVV.

V is TRBV28 and J is TRBJ2-7; 7 nucleotides match TRBD2. The germline V gene has CDR1 MDHEN and CDR2 SYDVKM. This CDR3 region has 17 residues. The V gene end was trimmed by 5 bases and the J gene end by 2 bases; junction bases not matched to a gene: 15. The CDR3 coding sequence is TGTGCCAGCAGTCCCGTTACGTCCCTAGCGGATACCTACGAGCAGTACTTC. As protein: CASSPVTSLADTYEQYF.

The chain uses TRBV9 and TRBJ1-2; 8 nucleotides align to TRBD1. Germline CDR1 SGDLS, CDR2 YYNGEE. V shed 3 bases and J 8 bases; nucleotides not matched to a gene: 9. The CDR3 runs 14 residues. The CDR3, as DNA: TGTGCCAGCAGCGCTCGACAGGGGACGGACGGCTACACCTTC. It translates to CASSARQGTDGYTF. The complete variable domain, with remaining parts taken from reference TRBV9 and TRBJ1-2, reads DSGVTQTPKHLITATGQRVTLRCSPRSGDLSVYWYQQSLDQGLQFLIQYYNGEERAKGNILERFSAQQFPDLHSELNLSSLELGDSALYFCASSARQGTDGYTFGSGTRLTVV.

The chain employs TRBV7-9 and TRBJ2-7; 8 nucleotides agree with TRBD1. Germline CDR1 SEHNR, CDR2 FQNEAQ (reference sequence). The CDR3 runs 15 residues. Unmatched junction bases numbered 7, after V lost 4 bases and J lost 2 bases. Here the CDR3 DNA reads TGTGCCAGCAGCTCGAGCAGGGGGCTAGCCTACGAGCAGTACTTC. Translating it yields CASSSSRGLAYEQYF.

The rearrangement joins TRBV10-2 to TRBJ1-5, with D hard to call. CDR1 and CDR2 (germline): WSHSY, SAAADI. Trimming pared 0 bases from V and 9 bases from J, leaving 12 bases between. The CDR3 loop spans 14 amino acids. The CDR3 spells CASSESAGLGPQHF. The CDR3 nucleotides read TGCGCCAGCAGTGAGTCGGCAGGACTGGGGCCCCAGCATTTT.